The present T cell receptor (beta chain) was sequenced within a study of a mutant IDH1 vaccine in newly diagnosed glioma. The time point is: week 5, during vaccination. Vaccine doses each comprised 300 ug of mutant IDH1 20-mer peptide, with topical imiquimod. Notes on this clone: Its antigen is unknown.

Method: immunoSEQ multiplex PCR; TCRdb's copy keeps in-frame clones and lacks some. The sample holds about 40,000 clones; roughly 90% are singletons and the top ten take over 2.5%. The CDR3 runs to 14 residues. CDR1 and CDR2 from the germline V gene are MDHEN and SYDVKM. V gave up 6 bases and J gave up 7 bases, with 15 bases separating them. Specimen: PBMCs, collected from a glioma patient whose treatment included an IDH1 peptide vaccine. This clonotype originated in a man between 45 and 60 years old with glioma. The V gene is TRBV28, the J gene TRBJ2-2; D may be TRBD1 (6 bases). This CDR3 is CASSRNRDVGELFF. The CDR3, as DNA: TGTGCCAGCAGCCGTAACAGGGATGTCGGGGAGCTGTTTTTT.